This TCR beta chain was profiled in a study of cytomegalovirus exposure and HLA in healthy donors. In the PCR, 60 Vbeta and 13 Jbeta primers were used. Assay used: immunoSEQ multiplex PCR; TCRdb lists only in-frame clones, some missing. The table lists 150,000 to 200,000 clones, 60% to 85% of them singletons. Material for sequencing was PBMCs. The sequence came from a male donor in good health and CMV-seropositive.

CDR3: CASQLAGSGGGVMGQYF. CDR3 DNA: TGTGCCAGCCAACTAGCCGGCAGCGGGGGAGGGGTTATGGGGCAGTACTTC. V is TRBV5-4 and J is TRBJ2-7; TRBD2 matches at 8 bases. Germline V lookup: CDR1 SGHNT, CDR2 YYREEE (reference sequence). Germline trimming cut 7 bases from V and 9 bases from J; bases unmatched to any gene: 24. This CDR3 contains 17 residues.